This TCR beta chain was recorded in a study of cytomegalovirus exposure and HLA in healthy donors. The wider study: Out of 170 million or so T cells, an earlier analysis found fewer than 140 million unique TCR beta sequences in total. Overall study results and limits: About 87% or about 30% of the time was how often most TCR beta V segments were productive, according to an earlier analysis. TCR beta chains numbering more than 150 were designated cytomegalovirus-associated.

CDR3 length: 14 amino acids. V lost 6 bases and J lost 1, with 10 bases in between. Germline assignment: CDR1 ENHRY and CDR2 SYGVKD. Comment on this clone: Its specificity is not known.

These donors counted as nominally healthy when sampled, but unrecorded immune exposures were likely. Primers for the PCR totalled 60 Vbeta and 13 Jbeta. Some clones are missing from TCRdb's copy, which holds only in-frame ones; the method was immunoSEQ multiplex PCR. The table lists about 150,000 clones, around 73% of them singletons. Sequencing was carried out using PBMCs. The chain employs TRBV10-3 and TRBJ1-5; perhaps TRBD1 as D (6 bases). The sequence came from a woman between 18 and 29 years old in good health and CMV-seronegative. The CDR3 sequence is CAIRDSRSNQPQHF. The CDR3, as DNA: TGTGCCATCAGGGACAGTCGAAGCAATCAGCCCCAGCATTTT.